Presented here are 12 T cell receptor beta chains from one specimen sequenced in a study of OX40 agonist ivuxolimab in advanced cancers. Profiled with immunoSEQ multiplex PCR; TCRdb holds only in-frame clones, not every one. The sample shows about 72,000 clones, 89% of them seen only once. The input for sequencing was CD4+ or CD8+ T cells sorted from blood, taken in a trial of the OX40 agonist ivuxolimab. The receptors come from an adult with an advanced solid tumor such as melanoma, head and neck, liver or kidney cancer.

The chain uses TRBV27 and TRBJ2-2; no firm D call. V lost 2 bases to trimming and J lost 4 bases, with 14 bases between them. CDR3 length equals 16 residues. From germline, CDR1 is MNHEY and CDR2 SMNVEV (reference sequence). CDR3 DNA sequence: TGTGCCAGCAGTTTACGGGCAGCTCTCGGCACCGGGGAGCTGTTTTTT. Translating gives CASSLRAALGTGELFF.

V and J are TRBV2 and TRBJ2-7; 9 bases line up with TRBD1. Germline V gene sequence: CDR1 SNHLY, CDR2 FYNNEI. The J segment lost 13 bases and the V segment lost 6 bases, leaving 7 bases of the junction unmatched. The CDR3 covers 11 residues. The CDR3 protein is CASRLRDRDYF. CDR3 sequence (DNA): TGTGCCAGCAGATTAAGGGACAGGGACTACTTC.

The chain carries TRBV7-9 and TRBJ2-2, with 8 nucleotides matching TRBD1. The length of the CDR3 is 16 residues. CDR1 and CDR2 from the germline V gene are SEHNR and FQNEAQ (reference sequence). The CDR3 sequence is CAHGRTGNSNTGELFF. CDR3 DNA: TGTGCACACGGCCGGACAGGGAACAGCAACACCGGGGAGCTGTTTTTT.

The chain recombines TRBV27 with TRBJ2-3; D unclear. The CDR3 is 15 residues long. Germline V gene lookup returns CDR1 MNHEY and CDR2 SMNVEV (reference sequence). With 6 bases removed from V and 5 bases from J, the gap between germline ends came to 18 bases. In nucleotides, the CDR3 is TGTGCCAGCAGAAGTCTTGAAGTGGCCCGAGATACGCAGTATTTT. It yields the protein CASRSLEVARDTQYF.

The V call is TRBV28, the J call TRBJ1-5; 7 nucleotides line up with TRBD1. Trimming at V came to 5 bases and at J to 0 bases, leaving 4 bases not matched to a gene. CDR3 length equals 15 residues. Germline CDR1 reads MDHEN; CDR2 reads SYDVKM. CDR3 region: CASSPRTGSNQPQHF. CDR3 coding DNA: TGTGCCAGCAGTCCTCGGACAGGTAGCAATCAGCCCCAGCATTTT.

This clone was recorded only once. The chain recombines TRBV5-4 with TRBJ2-5; 9 nucleotides agree with TRBD1. Germline-derived CDR1 and CDR2 are SGHNT and YYREEE (reference sequence). The CDR3 loop spans 15 amino acids. The ends lost 3 bases at V and 2 bases at J; junction bases unmatched: 5. In nucleotides, the CDR3 is TGTGCCAGCAGCTCGCCGGGACAGGGACAAGAGACCCAGTACTTC. This sequence encodes CASSSPGQGQETQYF. Supplemented by reference TRBV5-4 and TRBJ2-5, the full variable domain reads ETGVTQSPTHLIKTRGQQVTLRCSSQSGHNTVSWYQQALGQGPQFIFQYYREEENGRGNFPPRFSGLQFPNYSSELNVNALELDDSALYLCASSSPGQGQETQYFGPGTRLLVL.

The rearrangement joins TRBV6-1 to TRBJ1-1; D is perhaps TRBD1 (5 bases). Germline V gives CDR1 MNHNS, CDR2 SASEGT. This CDR3 contains 13 residues. Between the trimmed V and J ends, which lost 6 bases and 1 base, there was a span of 9 bases. As DNA, the CDR3 is TGTGCCAGCAGCATACAGGAGAACACTGAAGCTTTCTTT. It encodes CASSIQENTEAFF.

The chain has TRBV6-6 and TRBJ2-1; 12 bases align to TRBD1. CDR1 and CDR2 (germline): MNHNY, SVGAGI (reference sequence). CDR3 length: 15 amino acids. The V segment lost 5 bases and the J segment 2 bases; nucleotides outside the gene matches: 1. The CDR3 DNA reads TGTGCCAGCAGTCGGGACAGGGGGCCCTACAATGAGCAGTTCTTC. This codes for CASSRDRGPYNEQFF.

V usage is TRBV9 and J usage is TRBJ2-1; 8 bases line up with TRBD1. CDR3 length equals 15 residues. The germline CDR1 and CDR2 sequences are SGDLS and YYNGEE. J was trimmed by 9 bases and V by 0 bases; bases with no gene match: 8. CDR3 coding DNA: TGTGCCAGCAGCGTAGAGGGGACAGGCAAAAGTGAGCAGTTCTTC. It translates to CASSVEGTGKSEQFF.

J is TRBJ2-2 and V is TRBV27, with 7 bases aligning to TRBD1. The germline gives CDR1 MNHEY, CDR2 SMNVEV (reference sequence). The CDR3 has 14 residues. V lost 4 bases, J lost 5 bases, and 4 bases stayed unmatched. CDR3 region: CASSSSGGTGELFF. The CDR3 coding sequence is TGTGCCAGCAGTTCCTCAGGGGGAACCGGGGAGCTGTTTTTT.

The CDR3 is CASSLKTGSNQPQHF. CDR3 bases: TGCGCCAGCAGCTTGAAGACAGGGAGCAATCAGCCCCAGCATTTT. This chain connects TRBV5-1 to TRBJ1-5, with 7 bases identical to TRBD1. Germline loops: CDR1 SGHRS, CDR2 YFSETQ. V shed 1 base and J 1 base; nucleotides not matched to a gene: 2. CDR3 size: 15 residues.

This clone was picked up one time. The CDR3 protein is CATRAGTSSYEQYF. Written as DNA, the CDR3 is TGTGCCACCAGGGCCGGGACTAGCTCCTACGAGCAGTACTTC. This chain joins TRBV15 and TRBJ2-7; 8 positions match TRBD2. The CDR3 consists of 14 residues. Germline CDR1 is LNHNV and CDR2 is YYDKDF (reference sequence). V was clipped by 6 bases and J by 0 bases; unmatched bases: 4.